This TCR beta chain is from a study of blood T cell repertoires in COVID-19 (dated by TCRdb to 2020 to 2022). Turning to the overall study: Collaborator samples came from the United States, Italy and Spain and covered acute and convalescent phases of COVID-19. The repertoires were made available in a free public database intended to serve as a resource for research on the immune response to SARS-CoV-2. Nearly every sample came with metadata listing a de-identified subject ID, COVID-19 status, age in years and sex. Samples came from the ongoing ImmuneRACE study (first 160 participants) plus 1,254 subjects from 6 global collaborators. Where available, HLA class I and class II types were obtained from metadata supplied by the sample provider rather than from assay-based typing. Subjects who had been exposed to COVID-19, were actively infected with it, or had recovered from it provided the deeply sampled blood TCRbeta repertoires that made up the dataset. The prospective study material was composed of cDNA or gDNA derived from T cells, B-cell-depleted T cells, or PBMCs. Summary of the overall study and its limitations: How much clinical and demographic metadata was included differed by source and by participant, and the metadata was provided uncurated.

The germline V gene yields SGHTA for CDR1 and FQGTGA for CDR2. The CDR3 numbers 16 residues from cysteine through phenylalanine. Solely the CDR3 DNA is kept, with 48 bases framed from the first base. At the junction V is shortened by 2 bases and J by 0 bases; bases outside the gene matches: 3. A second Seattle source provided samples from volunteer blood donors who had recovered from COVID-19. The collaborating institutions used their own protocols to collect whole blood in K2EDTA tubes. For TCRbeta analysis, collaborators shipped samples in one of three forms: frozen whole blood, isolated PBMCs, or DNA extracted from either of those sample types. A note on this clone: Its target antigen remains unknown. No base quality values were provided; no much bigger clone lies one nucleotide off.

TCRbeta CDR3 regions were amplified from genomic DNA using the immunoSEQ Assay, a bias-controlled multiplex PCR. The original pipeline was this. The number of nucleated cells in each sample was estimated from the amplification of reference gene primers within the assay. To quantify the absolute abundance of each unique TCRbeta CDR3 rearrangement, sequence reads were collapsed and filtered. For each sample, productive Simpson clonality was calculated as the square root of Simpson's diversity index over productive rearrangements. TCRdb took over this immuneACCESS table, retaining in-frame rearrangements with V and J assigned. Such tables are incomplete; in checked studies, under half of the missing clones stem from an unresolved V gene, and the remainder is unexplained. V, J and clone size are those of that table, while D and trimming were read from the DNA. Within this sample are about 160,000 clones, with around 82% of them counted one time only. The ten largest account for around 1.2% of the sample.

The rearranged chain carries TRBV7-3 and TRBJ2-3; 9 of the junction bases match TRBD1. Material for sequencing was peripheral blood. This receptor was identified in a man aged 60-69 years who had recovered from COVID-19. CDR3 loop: CASSLVGQGSTDTQYF. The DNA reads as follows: TGTGCCAGCAGCTTAGTGGGACAGGGCAGCACAGATACGCAGTATTTT.